These T cell receptor beta chains were read from a single sample in a study of blood T cell repertoires in COVID-19. Sequencing used immunoSEQ multiplex PCR; TCRdb keeps in-frame clones, though not all of them. The repertoire holds 60,000 to 75,000 clones, just over 70% seen once, with approximately 50% in the top ten. Specimen: PBMCs or T cells enriched from blood (not recorded which). The receptor set was obtained from an older woman who had been exposed to COVID-19. Each CDR3 is given with its conserved first and last residue. Fields, in order: V gene, CDR3 length, clone size, J gene, D gene, CDR3 protein, CDR3 DNA. The D gene is left open where the match is weak. The size field is filled for only some rows; it gives once, few, many or a size class.

v_call: TRBV7-2; cdr3_length: 15; clone_size: few; j_call: TRBJ1-2; d_call: TRBD1; cdr3_aa: CASSLADRGVGGYTF; cdr3_nt: TGTGCCAGCAGCTTGGCCGACAGGGGAGTAGGTGGCTACACCTTC
v_call: TRBV11-3; cdr3_length: 14; clone_size: NA; j_call: TRBJ2-5; d_call: TRBD1; cdr3_aa: CASSLRTGEGTQYF; cdr3_nt: TGTGCCAGCAGTCTCCGGACAGGGGAGGGGACCCAGTACTTC
v_call: TRBV6-1; cdr3_length: 15; clone_size: NA; j_call: TRBJ1-1; d_call: NA; cdr3_aa: CASSEELGVKTEAFF; cdr3_nt: TGTGCCAGCAGTGAAGAACTCGGGGTTAAGACTGAAGCTTTCTTT
v_call: TRBV3-1/TRBV3-2; cdr3_length: 13; clone_size: NA; j_call: TRBJ1-5; d_call: NA; cdr3_aa: CASSQGRDQPQHF; cdr3_nt: TGTGCCAGCAGCCAAGGGAGGGATCAGCCCCAGCATTTT
v_call: TRBV19; cdr3_length: 11; clone_size: NA; j_call: TRBJ1-1; d_call: NA; cdr3_aa: CASTGFTEAFF; cdr3_nt: TGTGCCAGCACAGGGTTTACTGAAGCTTTCTTT
v_call: TRBV29-1; cdr3_length: 13; clone_size: NA; j_call: TRBJ2-7; d_call: TRBD2; cdr3_aa: CSVVTSASARQYF; cdr3_nt: TGCAGCGTAGTGACTAGCGCATCTGCTAGGCAGTACTTC
v_call: TRBV25-1; cdr3_length: 15; clone_size: NA; j_call: TRBJ1-3; d_call: NA; cdr3_aa: CASSDGLNSGNTIYF; cdr3_nt: TGTGCCAGCAGTGATGGACTGAACTCTGGAAACACCATATATTTT
v_call: TRBV5-1; cdr3_length: 15; clone_size: NA; j_call: TRBJ2-7; d_call: TRBD1; cdr3_aa: CASSPQETGAYEQYF; cdr3_nt: TGCGCCAGCAGCCCGCAGGAGACAGGGGCCTACGAGCAGTACTTC
v_call: TRBV5-4; cdr3_length: 15; clone_size: few; j_call: TRBJ2-7; d_call: TRBD2; cdr3_aa: CASSLGLAEIYEQYF; cdr3_nt: TGTGCCAGCAGCTTGGGACTAGCGGAGATCTACGAGCAGTACTTC
v_call: TRBV29-1; cdr3_length: 13; clone_size: NA; j_call: TRBJ1-1; d_call: NA; cdr3_aa: CSAGLGANTEAFF; cdr3_nt: TGCAGCGCCGGCCTAGGGGCGAACACTGAAGCTTTCTTT
v_call: TRBV9; cdr3_length: 14; clone_size: NA; j_call: TRBJ2-2; d_call: TRBD1; cdr3_aa: CASQQGVSTGELFF; cdr3_nt: TGTGCCAGTCAACAGGGGGTGAGCACCGGGGAGCTGTTTTTT
v_call: TRBV20-1; cdr3_length: 17; clone_size: few; j_call: TRBJ2-1; d_call: NA; cdr3_aa: CSASGLGAGEGYNEQFF; cdr3_nt: TGCAGTGCTAGTGGGTTGGGGGCGGGAGAGGGGTACAATGAGCAGTTCTTC
v_call: TRBV3-1/TRBV3-2; cdr3_length: 17; clone_size: NA; j_call: TRBJ2-6; d_call: NA; cdr3_aa: CASSQVFPRAGANVLTF; cdr3_nt: TGTGCCAGCAGCCAAGTCTTTCCGAGGGCTGGGGCCAACGTCCTGACTTTC
v_call: TRBV28; cdr3_length: 12; clone_size: few; j_call: TRBJ1-1; d_call: TRBD1; cdr3_aa: CASGTVNTEAFF; cdr3_nt: TGTGCCAGCGGGACAGTGAACACTGAAGCTTTCTTT
v_call: TRBV2; cdr3_length: 17; clone_size: NA; j_call: TRBJ1-6; d_call: TRBD1; cdr3_aa: CASSEGTGSWGNSPLHF; cdr3_nt: TGTGCCAGCAGTGAAGGGACAGGGAGCTGGGGTAATTCACCCCTCCACTTT